This T cell receptor beta chain was sequenced during a study of identical twins. Points from the study as a whole: Out-of-frame alpha sequences common to twins were enriched for low generation probability. Weaker excess twin sharing was seen among beta out-of-frame sequences.

cDNA molecules carried unique molecular identifiers, and template switching added a universal primer site. TCRdb fed the 5' RACE reads into MiXCR, producing one record per CDR3 protein. Of about 340,000 distinct CDR3 sequences listed, roughly 9% are singletons. The CDR3 contains 14 residues. The V gene lost 1 base and the J gene lost 2 bases, with 6 bases spanning the gap. CDR1 SEHNR and CDR2 FQNEAQ come from the germline V gene (reference sequence). The sample holds many counts of this clonotype. The target antigen is unknown. This chain connects TRBV7-9 to TRBJ2-1, with D uncertain. The clonotype was recovered from a woman in her forties or fifties in good health. Sequencing was performed on naive T cells sorted from blood. The DNA for the CDR3 is TGTGCCAGCAGCTTAGTGGTTCCCTACAATGAGCAGTTCTTC. It translates to CASSLVVPYNEQFF.